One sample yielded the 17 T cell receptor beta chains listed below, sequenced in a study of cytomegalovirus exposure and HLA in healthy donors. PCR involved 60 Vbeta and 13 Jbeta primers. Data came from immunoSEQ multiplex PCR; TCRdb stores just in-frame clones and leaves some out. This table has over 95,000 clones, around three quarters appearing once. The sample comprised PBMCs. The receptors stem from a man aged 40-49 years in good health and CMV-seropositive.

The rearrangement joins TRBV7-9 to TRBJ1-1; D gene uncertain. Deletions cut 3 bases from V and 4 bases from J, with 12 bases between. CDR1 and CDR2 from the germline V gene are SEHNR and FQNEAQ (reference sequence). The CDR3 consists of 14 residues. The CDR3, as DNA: TGTGCCAGCAGCTTGGTCCCCCCGGGCACTGAAGCTTTCTTT. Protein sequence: CASSLVPPGTEAFF. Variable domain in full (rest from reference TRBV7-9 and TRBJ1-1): DTGVSQNPRHKITKRGQNVTFRCDPISEHNRLYWYRQTLGQGPEFLTYFQNEAQLEKSRLLSDRFSAERPKGSFSTLEIQRTEQGDSAMYLCASSLVPPGTEAFFGQGTRLTVV.

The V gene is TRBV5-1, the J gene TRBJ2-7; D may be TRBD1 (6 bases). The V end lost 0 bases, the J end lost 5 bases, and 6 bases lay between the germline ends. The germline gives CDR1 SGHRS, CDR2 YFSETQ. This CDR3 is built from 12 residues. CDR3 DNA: TGCGCCAGCAGCTTGGACAGGGACGAGCAGTACTTC. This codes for CASSLDRDEQYF.

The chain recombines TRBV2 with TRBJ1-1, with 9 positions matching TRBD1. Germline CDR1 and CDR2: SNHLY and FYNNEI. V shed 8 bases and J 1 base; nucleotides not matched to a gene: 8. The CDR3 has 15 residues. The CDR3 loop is CASETQGAPNTEAFF. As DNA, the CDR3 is TGTGCCAGCGAGACACAGGGGGCACCGAACACTGAAGCTTTCTTT.

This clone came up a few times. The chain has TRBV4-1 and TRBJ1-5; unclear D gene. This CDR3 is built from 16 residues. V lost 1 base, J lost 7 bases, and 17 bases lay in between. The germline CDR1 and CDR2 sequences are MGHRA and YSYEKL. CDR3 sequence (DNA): TGCGCCAGCAGCCAAGGTGGCGCGGGGTTCGGGCAGCCCCAGCATTTT. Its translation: CASSQGGAGFGQPQHF.

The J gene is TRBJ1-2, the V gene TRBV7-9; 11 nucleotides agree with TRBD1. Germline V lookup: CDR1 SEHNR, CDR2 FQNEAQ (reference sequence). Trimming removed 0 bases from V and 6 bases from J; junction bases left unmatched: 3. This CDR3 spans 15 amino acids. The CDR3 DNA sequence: TGTGCCAGCAGCTTAGCCGGACAGGGGGCTAATGGCTACACCTTC. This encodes CASSLAGQGANGYTF.

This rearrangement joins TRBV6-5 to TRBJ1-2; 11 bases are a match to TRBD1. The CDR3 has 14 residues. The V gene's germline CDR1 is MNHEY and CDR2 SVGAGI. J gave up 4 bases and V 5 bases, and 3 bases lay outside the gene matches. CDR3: CASSHGQGAYGYTF. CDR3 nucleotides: TGTGCCAGCAGTCACGGACAGGGGGCCTATGGCTACACCTTC.

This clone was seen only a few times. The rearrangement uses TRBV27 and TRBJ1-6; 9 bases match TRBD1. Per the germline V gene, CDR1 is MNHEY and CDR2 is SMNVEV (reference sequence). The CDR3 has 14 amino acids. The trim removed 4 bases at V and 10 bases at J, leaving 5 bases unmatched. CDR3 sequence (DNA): TGTGCCAGCAGTTGGGACAGGGTAAGATCACCCCTCCACTTT. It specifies CASSWDRVRSPLHF.

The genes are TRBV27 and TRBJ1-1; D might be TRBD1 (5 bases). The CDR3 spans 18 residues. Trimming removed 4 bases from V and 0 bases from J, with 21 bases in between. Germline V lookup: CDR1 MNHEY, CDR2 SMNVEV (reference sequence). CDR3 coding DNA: TGTGCCAGCAGTTACTCCCCGAGGAGACAGAACATGAACACTGAAGCTTTCTTT. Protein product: CASSYSPRRQNMNTEAFF.

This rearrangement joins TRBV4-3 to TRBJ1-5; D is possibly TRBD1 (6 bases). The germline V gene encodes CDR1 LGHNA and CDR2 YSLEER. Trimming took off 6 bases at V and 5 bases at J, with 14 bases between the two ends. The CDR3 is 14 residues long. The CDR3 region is CASSSRGFDQPQHF. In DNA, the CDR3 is TGCGCCAGCAGTAGCAGGGGATTCGATCAGCCCCAGCATTTT.

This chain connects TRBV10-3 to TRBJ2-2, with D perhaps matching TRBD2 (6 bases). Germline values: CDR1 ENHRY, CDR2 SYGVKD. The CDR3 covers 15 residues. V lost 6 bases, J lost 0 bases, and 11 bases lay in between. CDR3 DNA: TGTGCCATCAGAGGAGGGGATACGAACACCGGGGAGCTGTTTTTT. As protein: CAIRGGDTNTGELFF.

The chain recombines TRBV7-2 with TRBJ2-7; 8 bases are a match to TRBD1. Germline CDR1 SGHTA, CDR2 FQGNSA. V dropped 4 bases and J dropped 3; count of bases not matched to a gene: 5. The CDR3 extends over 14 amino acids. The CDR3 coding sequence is TGTGCCAGCAGCTCGGGACAGGTTAACTACGAGCAGTACTTC. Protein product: CASSSGQVNYEQYF.

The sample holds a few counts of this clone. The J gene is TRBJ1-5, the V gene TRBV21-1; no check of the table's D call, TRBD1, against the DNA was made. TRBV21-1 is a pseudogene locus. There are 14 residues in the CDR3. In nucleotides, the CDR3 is TGTGCCAGCAGCAAAGCGCAGGCAGATCAGCCCCAGCATTTT. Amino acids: CASSKAQADQPQHF.

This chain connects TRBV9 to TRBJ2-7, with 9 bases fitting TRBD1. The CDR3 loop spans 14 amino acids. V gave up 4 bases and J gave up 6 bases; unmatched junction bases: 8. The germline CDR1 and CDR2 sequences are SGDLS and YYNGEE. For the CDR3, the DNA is TGTGCCAGCAGCCCGGGACAGGGAAGTGTCGAGCAGTACTTC. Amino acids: CASSPGQGSVEQYF.

The CDR3 sequence: CASSFGGGTSTDTQYF. CDR3 DNA sequence: TGTGCCAGCAGTTTCGGGGGGGGGACTAGCACAGATACGCAGTATTTT. This chain uses TRBV7-3 with TRBJ2-3; 8 nucleotides match TRBD2. The CDR3 is 16 amino acids. Germline assignment: CDR1 SGHTA and CDR2 FQGTGA. The V segment lost 6 bases and the J segment 0 bases; nucleotides outside the gene matches: 8.

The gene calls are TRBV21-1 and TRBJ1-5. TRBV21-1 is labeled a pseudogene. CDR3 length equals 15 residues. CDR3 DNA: TGTGCCAGCAGCAAATTCTACTCGGGAGATCAGCCCCAGCATTTT. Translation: CASSKFYSGDQPQHF.

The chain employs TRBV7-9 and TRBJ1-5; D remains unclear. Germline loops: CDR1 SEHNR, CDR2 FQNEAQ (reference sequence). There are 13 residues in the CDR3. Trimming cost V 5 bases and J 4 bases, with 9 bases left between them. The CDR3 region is CASSLGENQPQHF. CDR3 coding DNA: TGTGCCAGCAGCCTAGGAGAAAATCAGCCCCAGCATTTT.

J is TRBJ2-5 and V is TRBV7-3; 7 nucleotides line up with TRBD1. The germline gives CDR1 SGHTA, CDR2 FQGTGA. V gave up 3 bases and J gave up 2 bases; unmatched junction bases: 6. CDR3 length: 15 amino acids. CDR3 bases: TGTGCCAGCAGCTTGACACCGGGACAGCAAGAGACCCAGTACTTC. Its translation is CASSLTPGQQETQYF.